This T cell receptor (beta chain) originates from a study of graft-versus-host responses after intestinal transplantation. Study-wide background: Each patient got anti-thymocyte globulin induction, then tacrolimus and steroids for around three years.

Worth noting for this clone: Its antigen is undetermined.

Sequencing was performed with immunoSEQ multiplex PCR; in TCRdb, only in-frame clones are kept and a portion is missing. The table shows 30,000 to 45,000 clones, with roughly 93% occurring only once. The CDR3 covers 17 residues. CDR1 SEHNR and CDR2 FQNEAQ come from the germline V gene (reference sequence). V shed 5 bases and J 0 bases; nucleotides not matched to a gene: 9. Findings of the study overall: Those patients showing graft-donor T cell macrochimerism displayed high graft-versus-host to host-versus-graft clonal ratios in allografts. Levels of circulating GvH clones at their peak were associated with early post-transplant HvG declines.

The input for sequencing was unstimulated CD8+ T cells sorted from spleen or lymph node cells, taken before transplant. This sequence joins TRBV7-9 and TRBJ2-1; 8 nucleotides match TRBD1. The sequence was collected from a human donor who was the organ donor for an intestinal transplant. The CDR3 DNA reads as TGTGCCAGCAGCCCGGGACAGGACCCCAACTCCTACAATGAGCAGTTCTTC. As protein: CASSPGQDPNSYNEQFF. Full variable domain (rest looked up from reference TRBV7-9 and TRBJ2-1): DTGVSQNPRHKITKRGQNVTFRCDPISEHNRLYWYRQTLGQGPEFLTYFQNEAQLEKSRLLSDRFSAERPKGSFSTLEIQRTEQGDSAMYLCASSPGQDPNSYNEQFFGPGTRLTVL.